This T cell receptor (beta chain) is drawn from a study of technical replicates of blood from a few donors. Assay: immunoSEQ multiplex PCR; the TCRdb copy retains only in-frame clones and omits some. The sample has about 54,000 clones, 94% seen once. The V gene end was trimmed by 2 bases and the J gene end by 0 bases; junction bases not matched to a gene: 3. CDR1 is SEHNR, CDR2 FQNEAQ, per germline (reference sequence). The CDR3 contains 16 residues. This clone was detected only once. The V and J genes are TRBV7-9 and TRBJ2-3; TRBD2 aligns across 9 bases. The receptor comes from a human donor in good health. Sequenced input: T cells isolated from PBMCs. The CDR3 nucleotides are TGTGCCAGCAGCTTAATACTAGCGGGTAGCACAGATACGCAGTATTTT. It codes for CASSLILAGSTDTQYF.